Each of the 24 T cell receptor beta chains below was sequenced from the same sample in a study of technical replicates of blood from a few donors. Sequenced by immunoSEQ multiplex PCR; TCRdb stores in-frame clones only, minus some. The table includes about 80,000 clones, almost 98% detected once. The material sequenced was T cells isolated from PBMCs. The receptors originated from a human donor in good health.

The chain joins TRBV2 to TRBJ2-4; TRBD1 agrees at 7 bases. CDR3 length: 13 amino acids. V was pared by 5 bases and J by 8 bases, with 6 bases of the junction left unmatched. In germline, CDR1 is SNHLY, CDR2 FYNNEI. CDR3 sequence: CASSKQGFDIQYF. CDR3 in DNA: TGTGCCAGCAGTAAACAGGGGTTTGACATTCAGTACTTC.

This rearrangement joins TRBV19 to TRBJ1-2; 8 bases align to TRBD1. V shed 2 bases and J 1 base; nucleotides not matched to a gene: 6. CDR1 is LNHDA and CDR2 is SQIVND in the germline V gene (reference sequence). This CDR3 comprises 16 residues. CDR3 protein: CASSISPTGDNYGYTF. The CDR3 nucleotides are TGTGCCAGTAGTATATCGCCGACAGGGGATAACTATGGCTACACCTTC. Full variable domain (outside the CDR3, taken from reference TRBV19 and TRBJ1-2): DGGITQSPKYLFRKEGQNVTLSCEQNLNHDAMYWYRQDPGQGLRLIYYSQIVNDFQKGDIAEGYSVSREKKESFPLTVTSAQKNPTAFYLCASSISPTGDNYGYTFGSGTRLTVV.

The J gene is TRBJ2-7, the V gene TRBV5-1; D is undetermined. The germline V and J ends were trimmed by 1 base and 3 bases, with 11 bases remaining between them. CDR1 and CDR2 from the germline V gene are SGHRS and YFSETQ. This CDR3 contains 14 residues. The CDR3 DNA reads TGCGCCAGCAGCTTGCTGGTCGAGAGCTACGAGCAGTACTTC. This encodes CASSLLVESYEQYF.

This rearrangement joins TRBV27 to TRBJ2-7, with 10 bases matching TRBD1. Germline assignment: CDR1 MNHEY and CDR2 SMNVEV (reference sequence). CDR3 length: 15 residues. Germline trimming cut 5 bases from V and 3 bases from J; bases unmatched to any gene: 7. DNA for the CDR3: TGTGCCAGCAGTACGCGGACAGGGGGAAGCTACGAGCAGTACTTC. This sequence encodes CASSTRTGGSYEQYF.

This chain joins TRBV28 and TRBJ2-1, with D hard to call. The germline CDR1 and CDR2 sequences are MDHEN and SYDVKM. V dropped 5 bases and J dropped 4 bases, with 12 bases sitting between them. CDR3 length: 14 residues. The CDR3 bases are TGTGCCAGCAGTGCGTCCTACCAATACAATGAGCAGTTCTTC. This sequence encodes CASSASYQYNEQFF.

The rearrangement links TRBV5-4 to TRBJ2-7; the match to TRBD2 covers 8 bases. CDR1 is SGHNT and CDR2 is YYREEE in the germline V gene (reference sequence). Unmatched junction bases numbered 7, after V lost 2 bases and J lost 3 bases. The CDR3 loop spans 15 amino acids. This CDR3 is CASSFSGGSGYEQYF. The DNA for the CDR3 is TGTGCCAGCAGCTTCAGCGGGGGCTCTGGCTACGAGCAGTACTTC.

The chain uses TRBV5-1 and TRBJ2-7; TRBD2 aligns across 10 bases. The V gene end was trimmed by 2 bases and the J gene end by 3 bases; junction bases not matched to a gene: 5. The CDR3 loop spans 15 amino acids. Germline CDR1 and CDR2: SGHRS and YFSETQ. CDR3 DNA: TGCGCCAGCAGCTTTCTAGCGGGGGCGTACTACGAGCAGTACTTC. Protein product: CASSFLAGAYYEQYF. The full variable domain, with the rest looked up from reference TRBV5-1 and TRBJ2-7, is KAGVTQTPRYLIKTRGQQVTLSCSPISGHRSVSWYQQTPGQGLQFLFEYFSETQRNKGNFPGRFSGRQFSNSRSEMNVSTLELGDSALYLCASSFLAGAYYEQYFGPGTRLTVT.

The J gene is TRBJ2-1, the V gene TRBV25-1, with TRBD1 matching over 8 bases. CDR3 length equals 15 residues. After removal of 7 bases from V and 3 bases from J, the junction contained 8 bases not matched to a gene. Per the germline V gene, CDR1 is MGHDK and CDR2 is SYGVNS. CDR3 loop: CASNKEDRVYNEQFF. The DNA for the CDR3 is TGTGCCAGCAACAAGGAGGACAGGGTCTACAATGAGCAGTTCTTC. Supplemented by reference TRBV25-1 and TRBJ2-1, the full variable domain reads EADIYQTPRYLVIGTGKKITLECSQTMGHDKMYWYQQDPGMELHLIHYSYGVNSTEKGDLSSESTVSRIRTEHFPLTLESARPSHTSQYLCASNKEDRVYNEQFFGPGTRLTVL.

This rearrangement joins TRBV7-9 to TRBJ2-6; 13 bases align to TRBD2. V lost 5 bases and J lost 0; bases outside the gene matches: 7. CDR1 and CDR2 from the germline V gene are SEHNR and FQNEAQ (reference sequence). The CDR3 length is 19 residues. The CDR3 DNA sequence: TGTGCCAGCAGCAACCAAACTAGCGGGAGGGACTCTGGGGCCAACGTCCTGACTTTC. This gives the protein CASSNQTSGRDSGANVLTF.

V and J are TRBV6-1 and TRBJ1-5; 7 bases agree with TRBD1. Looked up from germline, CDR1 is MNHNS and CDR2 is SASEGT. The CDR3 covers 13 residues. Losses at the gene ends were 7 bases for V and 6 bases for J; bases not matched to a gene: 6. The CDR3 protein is CASTQGGIQPQHF. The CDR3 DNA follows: TGTGCCAGCACCCAGGGGGGTATTCAGCCCCAGCATTTT.

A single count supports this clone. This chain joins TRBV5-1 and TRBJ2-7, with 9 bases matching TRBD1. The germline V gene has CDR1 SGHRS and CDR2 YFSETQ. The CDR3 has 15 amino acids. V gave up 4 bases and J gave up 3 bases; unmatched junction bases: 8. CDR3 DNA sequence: TGCGCCAGCAGCGGTCAACCGGGACAGGGCTACGAGCAGTACTTC. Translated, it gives CASSGQPGQGYEQYF.

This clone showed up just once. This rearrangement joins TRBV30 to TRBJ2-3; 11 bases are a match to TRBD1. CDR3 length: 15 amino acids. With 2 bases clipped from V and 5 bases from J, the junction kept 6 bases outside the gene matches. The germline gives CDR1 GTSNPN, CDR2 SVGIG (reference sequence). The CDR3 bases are TGTGCCTGGAGTCGGACAGGGGGCACGGGAGATACGCAGTATTTT. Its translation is CAWSRTGGTGDTQYF.

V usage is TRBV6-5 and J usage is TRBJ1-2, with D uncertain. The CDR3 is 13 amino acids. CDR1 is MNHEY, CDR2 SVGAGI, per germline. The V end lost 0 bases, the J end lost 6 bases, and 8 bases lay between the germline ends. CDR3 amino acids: CASSYSRQHGYTF. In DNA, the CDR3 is TGTGCCAGCAGTTACTCGAGGCAGCATGGCTACACCTTC.

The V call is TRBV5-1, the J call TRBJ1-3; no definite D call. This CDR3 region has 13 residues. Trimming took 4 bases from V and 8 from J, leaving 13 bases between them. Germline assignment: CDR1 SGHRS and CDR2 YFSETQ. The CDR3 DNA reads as TGCGCCAGCAGCGAAAGACGGGGTGACACCATATATTTT. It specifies CASSERRGDTIYF.

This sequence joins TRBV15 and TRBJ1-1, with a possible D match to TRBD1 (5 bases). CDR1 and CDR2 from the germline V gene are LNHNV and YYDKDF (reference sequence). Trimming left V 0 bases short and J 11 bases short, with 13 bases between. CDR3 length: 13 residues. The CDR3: CATSRDSGRGAFF. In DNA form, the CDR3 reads TGTGCCACCAGCAGAGATTCAGGACGGGGGGCTTTCTTT. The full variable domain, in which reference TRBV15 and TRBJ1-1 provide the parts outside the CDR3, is DAMVIQNPRYQVTQFGKPVTLSCSQTLNHNVMYWYQQKSSQAPKLLFHYYDKDFNNEADTPDNFQSRRPNTSFCFLDIRSPGLGDTAMYLCATSRDSGRGAFFGQGTRLTVV.

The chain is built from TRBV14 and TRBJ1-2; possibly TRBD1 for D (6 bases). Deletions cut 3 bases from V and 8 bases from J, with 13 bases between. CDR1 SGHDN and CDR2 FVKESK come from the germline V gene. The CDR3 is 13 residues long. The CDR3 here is CASSHRTAEGYTF. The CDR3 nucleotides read TGTGCCAGCAGCCACAGGACAGCTGAAGGCTACACCTTC.

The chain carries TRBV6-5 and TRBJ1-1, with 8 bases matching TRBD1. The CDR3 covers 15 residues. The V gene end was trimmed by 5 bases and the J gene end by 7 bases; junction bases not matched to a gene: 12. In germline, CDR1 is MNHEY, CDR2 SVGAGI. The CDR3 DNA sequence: TGTGCCAGCAGTGGGCAATATCAGGGGGCTCGTGAAGCTTTCTTT. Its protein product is CASSGQYQGAREAFF.

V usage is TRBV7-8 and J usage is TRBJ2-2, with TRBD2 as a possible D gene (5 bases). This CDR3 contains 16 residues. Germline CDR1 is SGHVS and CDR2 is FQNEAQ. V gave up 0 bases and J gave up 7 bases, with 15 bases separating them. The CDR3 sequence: CASSLAPVRGDGELFF. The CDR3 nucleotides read TGTGCCAGCAGCTTAGCTCCGGTCCGGGGTGACGGGGAGCTGTTTTTT.

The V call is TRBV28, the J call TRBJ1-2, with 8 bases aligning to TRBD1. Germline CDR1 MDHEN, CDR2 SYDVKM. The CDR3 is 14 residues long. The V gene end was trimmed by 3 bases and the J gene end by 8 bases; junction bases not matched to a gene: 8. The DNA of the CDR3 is TGTGCCAGCAGTTTGCCCAGGGGGCCGGGGGGCTACACCTTC. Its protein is CASSLPRGPGGYTF.

The CDR3 coding sequence is TGTGCCAGCACTAAATCGGGGCAGCCCCAGCATTTT. Translated, it gives CASTKSGQPQHF. The V gene is TRBV6-6, the J gene TRBJ1-5; the D is unclear. Trimming shortened V by 7 bases and J by 7 bases, and 11 bases separated the two germline ends. The CDR3 sequence is 12 residues long. The germline CDR1 and CDR2 sequences are MNHNY and SVGAGI (reference sequence).

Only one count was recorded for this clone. The DNA for the CDR3 is TGTGCCAGCAGCTTTCGGTCTAGCGGGGCAGATACGCAGTATTTT. This gives the protein CASSFRSSGADTQYF. The rearrangement uses TRBV7-8 and TRBJ2-3, with 9 positions matching TRBD2. V shed 3 bases and J 4 bases; nucleotides not matched to a gene: 5. The V gene's germline CDR1 is SGHVS and CDR2 FQNEAQ. The CDR3 is made up of 15 amino acids. Looking up the rest from reference TRBV7-8 and TRBJ2-3 gives the full variable domain: GAGVSQSPRYKVAKRGQDVALRCDPISGHVSLFWYQQALGQGPEFLTYFQNEAQLDKSGLPSDRFFAERPEGSVSTLKIQRTQQEDSAVYLCASSFRSSGADTQYFGPGTRLTVL.

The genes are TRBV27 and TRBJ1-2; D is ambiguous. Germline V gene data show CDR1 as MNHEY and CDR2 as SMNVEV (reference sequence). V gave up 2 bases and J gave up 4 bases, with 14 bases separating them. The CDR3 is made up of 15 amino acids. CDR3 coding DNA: TGTGCCAGCAGTTTAAGCGGACCCAGGCCCTATGGCTACACCTTC. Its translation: CASSLSGPRPYGYTF.

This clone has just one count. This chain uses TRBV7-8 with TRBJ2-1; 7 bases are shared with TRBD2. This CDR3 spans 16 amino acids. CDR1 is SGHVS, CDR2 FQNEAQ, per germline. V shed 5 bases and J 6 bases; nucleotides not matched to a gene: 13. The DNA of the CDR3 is TGTGCCAGCAGCCCTCTCTTGGCGGGAGCGGGCAATGAGCAGTTCTTC. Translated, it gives CASSPLLAGAGNEQFF.

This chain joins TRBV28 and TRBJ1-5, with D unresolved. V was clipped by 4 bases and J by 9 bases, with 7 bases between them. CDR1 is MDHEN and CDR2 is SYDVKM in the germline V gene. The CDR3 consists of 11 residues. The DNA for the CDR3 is TGTGCCAGCAGTTCTGCTAGGCCCCAGCATTTT. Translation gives CASSSARPQHF. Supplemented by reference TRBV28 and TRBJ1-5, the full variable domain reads DVKVTQSSRYLVKRTGEKVFLECVQDMDHENMFWYRQDPGLGLRLIYFSYDVKMKEKGDIPEGYSVSREKKERFSLILESASTNQTSMYLCASSSARPQHFGDGTRLSIL.